The text below deals with one T cell receptor (beta chain). Naive CD8 cells comprised CD45RO-negative, CCR7-positively selected cells, excluding terminally differentiated effector memory CD45RA+ cells. This table comes from immunoSEQ multiplex PCR, and its TCRdb copy is limited to in-frame clones, with some not included. The table lists about 2.2 million clones, 93% of them singletons, with about 1.7% in the top ten. The data were taken from a study of shared clonotypes between healthy human individuals. Study at large: There were three CD4 naive, three CD4 memory, two CD8 naive and one CD8 memory plates per donor.

CDR1 is SGHRS and CDR2 is YFSETQ in the germline V gene. V was clipped by 3 bases and J by 0 bases, with 8 bases between them. The CDR3 loop spans 14 amino acids. The source of this sequence is a young man in good health. Some clones in this sample may be carry-over from other donors' samples. V gene TRBV5-1 combines with J gene TRBJ2-3; D may be TRBD2 (5 bases). Input material: naive CD8+ T cells from PBMCs. The CDR3 DNA reads TGCGCCAGCAGCTCTCGGGGAAGCACAGATACGCAGTATTTT. Amino acids: CASSSRGSTDTQYF.